These T cell receptor beta chains were read from a single sample in a study of naive and memory T cell subsets. TCRdb analysed the UMI-ligation and nested PCR reads with MiXCR anew, one entry per CDR3 protein. Counted here are about 85,000 distinct CDR3 sequences, around 13% occurring once; the ten biggest clones make up 0.75% to 1%. The sequenced sample was central memory CD4+ T cells from blood. These receptors all stem from a human donor in good health. Both conserved end residues are part of each CDR3. D genes are given only for firm matches. Expanded clones get a size class; other rows say once, few or many, or leave the size out.

D: TRBD1
size: many
J: TRBJ2-5
V: TRBV5-1
DNA: TGCGCCAGCAGCTCTACAGGGGAAGAGACCCAGTACTTC
CDR3: CASSSTGEETQYF

D: TRBD1
size: .
J: TRBJ2-7
V: TRBV5-1
DNA: TGCGCCAGCAGCTTGAATGTTGGACAGGGGGCAAGGGAGCAGTACTTC
CDR3: CASSLNVGQGAREQYF

D: .
size: many
J: TRBJ2-7
V: TRBV29-1
DNA: TGCAGCGTTGCTCGGGACTCCTACGAGCAGTACTTC
CDR3: CSVARDSYEQYF

D: TRBD1
size: many
J: TRBJ1-2
V: TRBV6-6
DNA: TGTGCCAGCAGGGACAGGGGGAACTATGGCTACACCTTC
CDR3: CASRDRGNYGYTF

D: TRBD2
size: .
J: TRBJ2-7
V: TRBV5-1
DNA: TGCGCCAGCAGCCCGGGACTAGCGGGTAGCTCCTACGAGCAGTACTTC
CDR3: CASSPGLAGSSYEQYF

D: TRBD2
size: many
J: TRBJ2-7
V: TRBV11-2
DNA: TGTGCCAGCAGCTTAGTAGCGGGAGATGCCGAGCAGTACTTC
CDR3: CASSLVAGDAEQYF

D: .
size: many
J: TRBJ2-1
V: TRBV29-1
DNA: TGCAGCGTTGAAGATCCTAATGAGCAGTTCTTC
CDR3: CSVEDPNEQFF

D: TRBD2
size: many
J: TRBJ2-1
V: TRBV20-1
DNA: TGCAGTGCTAGAGAGGGACTAGCGGGAGGTGGGGTTGAGCAGTTCTTC
CDR3: CSAREGLAGGGVEQFF

D: .
size: many
J: TRBJ1-4
V: TRBV12-3/TRBV12-4
DNA: TGTGCCAGCAGTTTACTGGCAGGGCACGAAAAACTGTTTTTT
CDR3: CASSLLAGHEKLFF

D: .
size: many
J: TRBJ1-1
V: TRBV18
DNA: TGTGCCAGCTCACCACCGGGAGGCACTGAAGCTTTCTTT
CDR3: CASSPPGGTEAFF

D: .
size: once
J: TRBJ1-2
V: TRBV5-4
DNA: TGTGCCAGCAGCTTGGAGGCAGGGTACTATGGCTACACCTTC
CDR3: CASSLEAGYYGYTF

D: .
size: .
J: TRBJ2-5
V: TRBV6-1
DNA: TGTGCCAGCAGTGCCGGGCCTTGGCAAGAGACCCAGTACTTC
CDR3: CASSAGPWQETQYF

D: .
size: .
J: TRBJ1-2
V: TRBV7-2
DNA: TGTGCCAGCAGCCCCCAACAAGGGGCGATCGGCTACACCTTC
CDR3: CASSPQQGAIGYTF

D: .
size: many
J: TRBJ2-7
V: TRBV6-4
DNA: TGTGCCAGCAGTGAGAATGTCCGGCCTGGCGGCAGTCGGTCGAGTGAGCAGTACTTC
CDR3: CASSENVRPGGSRSSEQYF

D: .
size: .
J: TRBJ2-1
V: TRBV5-1
DNA: TGCGCCAGCAGCTTGGAGGCAGGGTCGATGAACCATGAGCAGTTCTTC
CDR3: CASSLEAGSMNHEQFF

D: .
size: .
J: TRBJ2-5
V: TRBV20-1
DNA: TGCAGTGCGGGAGGGGGGGCGACCCAAGAGACCCAGTACTTC
CDR3: CSAGGGATQETQYF

D: .
size: .
J: TRBJ2-2
V: TRBV7-2
DNA: TGTGCCAGCAGCCAAAACTTTCAACAGGCCATAACCGGGGAGCTGTTTTTT
CDR3: CASSQNFQQAITGELFF

D: .
size: few
J: TRBJ1-6
V: TRBV12-3/TRBV12-4
DNA: TGTGCCAGCAGTTTATCGGTTCGGAATTCACCCCTCCACTTT
CDR3: CASSLSVRNSPLHF

D: .
size: .
J: TRBJ2-1
V: TRBV7-2
DNA: TGTGCCAGCAGCCGGGACTTTGACAATGAGCAGTTCTTC
CDR3: CASSRDFDNEQFF

D: TRBD2
size: many
J: TRBJ2-4
V: TRBV25-1
DNA: TGTGCCAGCAGTGAATTGACAGGGCGGGAGGGCAAAAACATTCAGTACTTC
CDR3: CASSELTGREGKNIQYF

D: .
size: few
J: TRBJ1-2
V: TRBV25-1
DNA: TGTGCCAGCAGTCTTGGGGACGGACACTATGGCTACACCTTC
CDR3: CASSLGDGHYGYTF

D: .
size: .
J: TRBJ1-4
V: TRBV15
DNA: TGTGCCACCAGCAGAGATAGGGGTGCTGAAAAACTGTTTTTT
CDR3: CATSRDRGAEKLFF

D: .
size: few
J: TRBJ1-1
V: TRBV25-1
DNA: TGTGCCAGCAGTGATGTGGACAGAGAAGCTTTCTTT
CDR3: CASSDVDREAFF

D: .
size: .
J: TRBJ2-2
V: TRBV2
DNA: TGTGCCAGCAGTGAAGCGATCGCGAACACCGGGGAGCTGTTTTTT
CDR3: CASSEAIANTGELFF

D: TRBD2
size: few
J: TRBJ2-7
V: TRBV4-2
DNA: TGTGCCAGCAGCCTGGGACTAGCGAGCTACGAGCAGTACTTC
CDR3: CASSLGLASYEQYF

D: TRBD1
size: many
J: TRBJ2-1
V: TRBV6-5
DNA: TGTGCCAGCAGTTACTCGAGGGGACAGGTACGTCCCAATGAGCAGTTCTTC
CDR3: CASSYSRGQVRPNEQFF

D: .
size: .
J: TRBJ2-4
V: TRBV20-1
DNA: TGCAGTGCTAGAGATCCCCAGATAGCCAAAAACATTCAGTACTTC
CDR3: CSARDPQIAKNIQYF

D: TRBD1
size: .
J: TRBJ1-5
V: TRBV28
DNA: TGTGCCAGCAGTTTGTGGGGACAGGGTGAAAGCAATCAGCCCCAGCATTTT
CDR3: CASSLWGQGESNQPQHF

D: .
size: few
J: TRBJ1-1
V: TRBV10-3
DNA: TGTGCCATCAGTGTTTCAGTTACGGCTGAAGCTTTCTTT
CDR3: CAISVSVTAEAFF

D: TRBD2
size: .
J: TRBJ2-3
V: TRBV6-1
DNA: TGTGCCAGCAGTGAAGCCAGGACTAGCGGGAGTTTAGATACGCAGTATTTT
CDR3: CASSEARTSGSLDTQYF

D: TRBD2
size: .
J: TRBJ2-2
V: TRBV11-2
DNA: TGTGCCAGCAGCGTAGCGGGGGATTACACCGGGGAGCTGTTTTTT
CDR3: CASSVAGDYTGELFF

D: .
size: medium-sized
J: TRBJ2-7
V: TRBV28
DNA: TGTGCCAGCAGGAAGAGGATTGGCACAGGATACGAGCAGTACTTC
CDR3: CASRKRIGTGYEQYF